This entry concerns a single T cell receptor beta chain. Its target antigen remains unknown. This may arise from a read error, as a much more abundant clone is one base away. Amplification of TCR beta CDR3 regions was carried out from RNA transcripts. For the first round of RT-PCR on the TCR CDR3, the HTBI primer set was used together with the Qiagen OneStep RT-PCR kit. Libraries were constructed in a second round of multiplex PCR, after which size selection and purification were carried out. The libraries were sequenced on an Illumina HiSeq2000 using paired-end 100 bp reads. For the original study's pipeline: SOAPnuke was used to process the raw data, removing reads that contained adapters or uncalled bases, had a mean Phred below 15, or lacked an exact match to the constant primer or identifier. COPE v1.2.5 was used to merge high-quality paired reads, and clonotypes were defined as unique nucleotide sequences. MiTCR v1.1 was used to align the clonotypes against IMGT TRBV, TRBD and TRBJ reference segments. Analysis was restricted to V-J combinations with a frequency above 0.0001, which covered roughly 99% of repertoires. A TCS score was defined as the ratio of F50 (clonal expansion) to E x V (chaos), with BLOSUM62-based TCRdist applied between CDR3 peptides within each V-J. Welch's t-statistics and random forest reduced approximately 520 V-J features to about 12, which were used in a naive Bayes classifier (R e1071). The Morisita-Horn index was used to measure how similar the thyroid and blood repertoires were. In TCRdb, the public reads were trimmed at Q25 with fastp and aligned with MiXCR, with productive beta chains retained. One record per CDR3 amino acid sequence lists the most common genes and DNA. For this entry, the V and J calls and clone size follow TCRdb and not the study's own pipeline. In this sample the table shows approximately 610,000 distinct CDR3 sequences, 14% to 15% of which occur a single time. Approximately 4.2% of the sample goes to the ten largest clones.

Moderately to severely active disease, a Clinical Activity Score of at least 3, a NOSPECS grade of at least 4, and a duration under 3 months were present in ophthalmopathy patients. Any patient with an uncontrolled infection, another autoimmune disease, pregnancy or lactation was excluded. Diagnoses relied on clinical symptoms, serum thyroxine and TRAb, thyroid ultrasound and orbital computed tomography. Ficoll-Paque density gradient centrifugation was used to isolate PBMCs from under 11 ml of fresh peripheral blood. Total RNA was extracted using Trizol reagent, and RNA quality was assessed on an Agilent 2100 Bioanalyzer. The sample originates from a study of T cells in Graves' hyperthyroidism and ophthalmopathy (dated by TCRdb to between 2018 and 2021). Study-level background: Peripheral blood was sampled at the time of initial diagnosis, prior to any treatment. TCR Vbeta CDR3 sequencing of 135 peripheral blood samples (over 40 ophthalmopathy, about 74 hyperthyroidism and approximately 17 progressor patients) is reported in the paper. The study also compared thyroid tissue and blood T-cell repertoires from more than five Graves' hyperthyroidism patients. The roughly 100 discovery patients were randomly divided into training and test sets at a 7:3 ratio. A discovery cohort of approximately 100 patients, approximately 44 with Graves' ophthalmopathy and fewer than 65 with stable Graves' hyperthyroidism, was used to find distinguishing TCR V-J signatures. An independent validation cohort of some 18 hyperthyroidism patients and about 16 patients who later progressed to ophthalmopathy tested prospective prediction of ophthalmopathy. Once sampling was done, hyperthyroidism patients were given methimazole at a starting dose of 30 mg daily, whereas ophthalmopathy patients were given high-dose intravenous methylprednisolone.

The paper as a whole reports these results and caveats: Most expanded thyroid clonotypes (frequency above 0.001) were also detected in blood, suggesting blood repertoires may reflect thyroid immune responses. During validation, the model predicted progression to ophthalmopathy a median of approximately 7 months ahead of onset, with around 70% sensitivity and almost 75% specificity. A 13 V-J signature model separated ophthalmopathy from stable hyperthyroidism, with about 88% sensitivity and about 81% specificity in cross-validation and 80%/75% in testing. Sample size was not statistically predetermined, and blinding of investigators to group allocation was not performed.

V is trimmed back by 7 bases and J by 6 bases, and the junction contains 14 bases that no gene match accounts for. The CDR3 runs 16 residues from the cysteine to the phenylalanine. Of the read, only the CDR3 DNA is kept; its 48 bases are in frame from base 1. CDR1 and CDR2 are drawn from the germline V gene: MNHNS, SASEGT. The sequence derives from a woman between 40 and 55 years old with Graves' ophthalmopathy. In this chain, TRBV6-1 is recombined with TRBJ1-2, with TRBD1 identical over 10 junction bases. Material: blood. The DNA reads as follows: TGTGCCAGCACCGAGGACAGGGGGTTTTTTCCCAATGGCTACACCTTC. This encodes CASTEDRGFFPNGYTF.